This T cell receptor beta chain was profiled in a study of T cells after yellow fever vaccination. Study as a whole: SMART-Seq v4 Ultra Low Input prepared libraries from low-cell fractions. Study observations and caveats: CD4 and CD8 compartments shared a small share of clonotypes, likely from convergent recombination. Reappearing after the booster were most of the clones from primary vaccination (roughly 96% CD4, 88% CD8).

Germline V gives CDR1 LNHDA, CDR2 SQIVND (reference sequence). The CDR3 length is 14 residues. V dropped 5 bases and J dropped 4 bases, with 14 bases sitting between them. UMIs and a universal primer site were added when TCR cDNA was made by 5'RACE template switching. TCRdb reprocessed the 5' RACE reads via MiXCR and lists one record per CDR3 protein. Of 250,000 to 300,000 distinct CDR3 sequences listed, around 8.6% were seen once; the top ten hold about 3.7%. Only a few counts were recorded for this clonotype. Its antigen is as yet unknown. The specimen was CD4+ T cells sorted from PBMCs, collected 5 days after the yellow fever booster vaccination. The receptor was isolated from a man in his late teens or twenties who received the YFV17D yellow fever vaccine. The chain couples TRBV19 to TRBJ1-2, with D hard to call. DNA of the CDR3: TGTGCCAGTAGTCCCCGGCAGACGGGCTATGGCTACACCTTC. Protein sequence: CASSPRQTGYGYTF.